These 3 T cell receptor beta chains share one sample of origin, sequenced in a study of CD8+CD57+ T cells in acquired aplastic anemia. Genomic DNA, the template, was used for profiling of the TCR beta VDJ and CDR3. TCRdb reanalysed the reads using MiXCR and keeps one entry per CDR3 protein. The table lists a few hundred thousand distinct CDR3 sequences, 30% to 40% of them singletons. Sequencing was done on a sample of sorted CD4+, CD8+, or CD8+CD57+ T cells (not recorded which) from PBMCs. The receptors here all came from a human donor in good health, serving as a control.

A word on this clonotype: This may arise from a read error, as a much more abundant clone is one base away. The V call is TRBV11-2, the J call TRBJ1-5; D unresolved. The CDR3 has 14 amino acids. V gave up 1 base and J gave up 6 bases, with 10 bases separating them. Germline V gene data show CDR1 as SGHAT and CDR2 as FQNNGV. CDR3 residues: CASSLGVSGQPQHF. The CDR3, as DNA: TGTGCCAGCAGCTTAGGCGTGTCTGGTCAGCCCCAGCATTTT.

V usage is TRBV10-1 and J usage is TRBJ1-2; 11 bases are a match to TRBD1. The CDR3 runs to 15 residues. From germline, CDR1 is WNHNN and CDR2 SYGVQD (reference sequence). V was clipped by 4 bases and J by 3 bases; unmatched bases: 4. The CDR3 DNA sequence: TGCGCCAGCAGTGGGACAGGGGGCGATTACTATGGCTACACCTTC. It specifies CASSGTGGDYYGYTF.

This clonotype was seen repeatedly, ten times or more. The J gene is TRBJ1-4, the V gene TRBV19; no clear D gene. There are 16 residues in the CDR3. The germline CDR1 and CDR2 sequences are LNHDA and SQIVND (reference sequence). V lost 2 bases to trimming and J lost 6 bases, with 16 bases between them. CDR3 loop: CASSILFRGRDEKLFF. CDR3 bases: TGTGCCAGTAGTATACTGTTTAGAGGGAGAGATGAAAAACTGTTTTTT.